The next 8 T cell receptor beta chains were all read from a single sample in a study of blood T cell repertoires in COVID-19 (dated by TCRdb to about 2020). The library came from the immunoSEQ multiplex PCR assay. TCRdb limited this immuneACCESS table to in-frame rearrangements with V and J called. A share of clones is missing; checked studies link under half to unresolved V genes, and the rest is unexplained. For this sample the table gives 200,000 or so clones, of which around 92% were detected only once. Over 7% of the sample is taken by the ten largest. Sequencing was performed on PBMCs or T cells enriched from blood (not recorded which). These receptors were collected from a woman under 30 who had recovered from COVID-19.

This clone was recorded a few times. V gene TRBV2 combines with J gene TRBJ1-3; D not certain. Looked up from germline, CDR1 is SNHLY and CDR2 is FYNNEI. The V gene lost 4 bases and the J gene lost 3 bases, with 13 bases spanning the gap. CDR3 length: 15 residues. The CDR3 region is CASSGSSSDGNTIYF. The CDR3 bases are TGTGCCAGCAGTGGAAGTTCGTCAGATGGAAACACCATATATTTT.

This clone showed up just once. The CDR3 sequence: CASSDYGTAGGELFF. The CDR3 DNA follows: TGTGCCAGCAGTGATTACGGGACAGCGGGCGGGGAGCTGTTTTTT. The chain carries TRBV2 and TRBJ2-2, with D maybe TRBD1 (7 bases). Trimming removed 3 bases at V and 7 bases at J, with 15 bases between. This CDR3 has 15 amino acids. Germline CDR1 and CDR2: SNHLY and FYNNEI.

The rearrangement links TRBV27 to TRBJ1-1, with D possibly being TRBD1 (6 bases). This CDR3 comprises 14 residues. Germline CDR1 reads MNHEY; CDR2 reads SMNVEV (reference sequence). V was pared by 3 bases and J by 8 bases, with 16 bases between. The CDR3 protein is CASSFTGISGEAFF. As DNA, the CDR3 is TGTGCCAGCAGTTTCACAGGGATATCGGGAGAAGCTTTCTTT.

This chain connects TRBV10-3 to TRBJ1-2; TRBD1 might be the D (5 bases). The V and J ends lost 0 bases and 8 bases respectively, with 10 bases between them. This CDR3 is built from 13 residues. CDR1 ENHRY and CDR2 SYGVKD come from the germline V gene. CDR3 in DNA: TGTGCCATCAGTGAGTCTACAGGATGGGGCTACACCTTC. Translating it yields CAISESTGWGYTF.

The V and J genes are TRBV9 and TRBJ1-2; possible D gene TRBD1, 6 bases. Trimming pared 3 bases from V and 2 bases from J, leaving 20 bases between. The V gene's germline CDR1 is SGDLS and CDR2 YYNGEE. The CDR3 sequence is 17 residues long. CDR3 amino acids: CASSAPTGGGGNYGYTF. Written as DNA, the CDR3 is TGTGCCAGCAGCGCCCCAACGGGGGGTGGGGGCAACTATGGCTACACCTTC.

The chain has TRBV11-3 and TRBJ2-7; the match to TRBD1 covers 7 bases. V gave up 5 bases and J gave up 6 bases; unmatched junction bases: 7. Germline V gives CDR1 SGHNT, CDR2 YENEEA. The CDR3 covers 13 residues. The CDR3 sequence: CASSATTGFEQYF. CDR3 DNA: TGTGCCAGCAGCGCAACGACAGGGTTCGAGCAGTACTTC.

This clone was found once. The CDR3 sequence: CASSPSRRRNTEAFF. In nucleotides, the CDR3 is TGCGCCAGCAGCCCGTCGAGGCGCCGGAACACTGAAGCTTTCTTT. V gene TRBV4-1 combines with J gene TRBJ1-1; the D is unclear. CDR3 length: 15 amino acids. The germline gives CDR1 MGHRA, CDR2 YSYEKL. Trimming stripped 4 bases from V and 1 base from J, with 13 bases between.

This clone was seen once. The V gene is TRBV11-1, the J gene TRBJ2-3, with 7 bases identical to TRBD1. CDR1 is SGHAT and CDR2 is FQDESV in the germline V gene (reference sequence). J was trimmed by 5 bases and V by 5 bases; bases with no gene match: 7. The CDR3 is 14 amino acids. The CDR3 sequence is CASSPGQVRDTQYF. In nucleotides, the CDR3 is TGTGCCAGCAGCCCCGGACAGGTGAGAGATACGCAGTATTTT.